This T cell receptor (beta chain) was sequenced during a study of cytomegalovirus exposure and HLA in healthy donors. Study context: Out of about 410 genotyped donors, about 81% belonged to the Caucasian-associated ancestry cluster. General observations from the study: Most TCR beta V segments were productive about 90% or about 30% of the time in an earlier analysis. The authors confirmed in vitro that three CMV-associated chains were specific for CMV antigens.

The PCR made use of 60 Vbeta and 13 Jbeta primers. Authors' processing steps: A later analysis tallied 87 million or so unique TCR beta chains, 10 million to 12 million of them shared. Repertoires were generated with immunoSEQ multiplex PCR, while TCRdb's copy carries only in-frame clones and drops some. D and trimming come from the DNA, and the V and J calls and clone size come from that table. The data show about 100,000 clones, with more than 75% seen just once and about 0.79% held by the top ten. As concerns this clone: No antigen is known for it.

Germline CDR1 and CDR2: MNHEY and SMNVEV (reference sequence). This CDR3 is built from 14 residues. Germline trimming cut 2 bases from V and 7 bases from J; bases unmatched to any gene: 4. Material for sequencing was PBMCs. The chain carries TRBV27 and TRBJ1-2; 10 nucleotides match TRBD1. The receptor's source is a woman aged 60-70 years in good health and CMV-seronegative. The CDR3 loop is CASSLGTGERGYTF. CDR3 bases: TGTGCCAGCAGTTTAGGGACAGGGGAGCGTGGCTACACCTTC.